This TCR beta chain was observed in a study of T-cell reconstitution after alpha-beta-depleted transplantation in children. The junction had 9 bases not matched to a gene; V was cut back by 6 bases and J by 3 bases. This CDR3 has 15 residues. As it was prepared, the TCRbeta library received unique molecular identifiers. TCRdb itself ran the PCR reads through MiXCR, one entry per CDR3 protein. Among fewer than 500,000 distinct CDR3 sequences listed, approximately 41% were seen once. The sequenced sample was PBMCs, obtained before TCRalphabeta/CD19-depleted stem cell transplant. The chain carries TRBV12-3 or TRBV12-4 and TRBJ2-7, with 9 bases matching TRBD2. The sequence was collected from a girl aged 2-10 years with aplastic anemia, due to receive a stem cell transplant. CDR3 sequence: CASSNPREGVYEQYF. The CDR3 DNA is TGTGCCAGCAGCAACCCGCGGGAGGGAGTCTACGAGCAGTACTTC.